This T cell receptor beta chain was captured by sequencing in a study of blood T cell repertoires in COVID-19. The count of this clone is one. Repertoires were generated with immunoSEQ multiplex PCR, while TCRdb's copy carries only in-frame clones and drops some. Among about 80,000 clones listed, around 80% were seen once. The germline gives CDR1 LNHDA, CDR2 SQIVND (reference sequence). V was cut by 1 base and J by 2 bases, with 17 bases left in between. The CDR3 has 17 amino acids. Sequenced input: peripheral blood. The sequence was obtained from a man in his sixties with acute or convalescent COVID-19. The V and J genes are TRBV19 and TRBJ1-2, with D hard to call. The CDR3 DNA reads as TGTGCCAGTAGTATAGGGACGACTTCAGGCGGGAACTATGGCTACACCTTC. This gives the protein CASSIGTTSGGNYGYTF.